Listed below are T cell receptor beta chains from one sample, sequenced in a study of T cell repertoires in cytomegalovirus infection. Using its own MiXCR run on the reads, TCRdb lists one record per CDR3 protein. Here the sample spans some 220,000 distinct CDR3 sequences, roughly 12% being singletons. Sequencing was done on a sample of PBMCs. The source of these receptors is a human donor in good health (CMV status not recorded). Some clones in this sample may be carry-over from other donors' samples. The CDR3 runs from the conserved cysteine through the conserved F or W. D genes are given only for firm matches. Not all rows give a size; the values are once, few, many and, for expanded clones, a class.

size: few; J: TRBJ2-6; V: TRBV19; D: TRBD2; DNA: TGTGCCAGTGGGGGTAAAGCGGGAGGAGGGGCCAACGTCCTGACTTTC; CDR3: CASGGKAGGGANVLTF
size: many; J: TRBJ2-5; V: TRBV7-2; D: TRBD2; DNA: TGTGCCAGCAGCTTGGGGACTAGCGGGGATCAAGAGACCCAGTACTTC; CDR3: CASSLGTSGDQETQYF
size: few; J: TRBJ1-6; V: TRBV28; D: .; DNA: TGTGCCAGCACCCCGGGGCAGCCTAATTCACCCCTCCACTTT; CDR3: CASTPGQPNSPLHF
size: .; J: TRBJ2-2; V: TRBV6-4; D: .; DNA: TGTGCCAGCAGTACCGGGACCGCCCCCGGGGAGCTGTTTTTT; CDR3: CASSTGTAPGELFF
size: many; J: TRBJ1-1; V: TRBV28; D: TRBD1; DNA: TGTGCCAGCAGTCCTACAGGGGCGCGGTACACTGAAGCTTTCTTT; CDR3: CASSPTGARYTEAFF
size: many; J: TRBJ2-1; V: TRBV7-2; D: .; DNA: TGTGCCAGCAGCTTAGTGATAACAGCTACTTCAACCTACAATGAGCAGTTCTTC; CDR3: CASSLVITATSTYNEQFF
size: .; J: TRBJ1-3; V: TRBV19; D: .; DNA: TGTGCCAGTAGTATTGGACGGAGGACCTCTGGAAACACCATATATTTT; CDR3: CASSIGRRTSGNTIYF
size: many; J: TRBJ1-1; V: TRBV6-6; D: .; DNA: TGTGCCAGCACTTACGGGGGAACGGAGAAGGCTTTCTTT; CDR3: CASTYGGTEKAFF
size: many; J: TRBJ2-7; V: TRBV7-9; D: .; DNA: TGTGCCAGCAGCTTGGAGACAGGAGGAAACCAGTACTTC; CDR3: CASSLETGGNQYF
size: few; J: TRBJ1-1; V: TRBV7-3; D: .; DNA: TGTGCCAGCAGCTTATTAGGGACCACTGAAGCTTTCTTT; CDR3: CASSLLGTTEAFF
size: many; J: TRBJ1-5; V: TRBV7-2; D: TRBD1; DNA: TGTGCCAGCAGTTTCCAGGGGGGTCAGCCCCAGCATTTT; CDR3: CASSFQGGQPQHF